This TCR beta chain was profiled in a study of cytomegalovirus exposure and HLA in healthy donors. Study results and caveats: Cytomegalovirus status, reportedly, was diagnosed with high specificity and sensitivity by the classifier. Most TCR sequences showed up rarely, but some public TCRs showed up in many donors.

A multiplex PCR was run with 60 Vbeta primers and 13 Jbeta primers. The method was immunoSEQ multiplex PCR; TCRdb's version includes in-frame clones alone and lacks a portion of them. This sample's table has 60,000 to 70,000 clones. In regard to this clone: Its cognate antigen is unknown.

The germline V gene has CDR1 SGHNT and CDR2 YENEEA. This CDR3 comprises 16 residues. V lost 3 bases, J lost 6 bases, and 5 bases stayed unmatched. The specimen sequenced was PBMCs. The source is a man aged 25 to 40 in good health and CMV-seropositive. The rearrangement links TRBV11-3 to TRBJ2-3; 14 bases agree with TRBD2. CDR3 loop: CASSLGLAGVRDTQYF. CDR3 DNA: TGTGCCAGCAGCTTGGGACTAGCGGGAGTTAGGGATACGCAGTATTTT.